A selection of T cell receptor beta chains follows, all from one sample in a study of blood T cell repertoires in COVID-19. The method was immunoSEQ multiplex PCR; TCRdb's version includes in-frame clones alone and lacks a portion of them. The sample holds a few hundred thousand clones, about 85% seen once. The sample consisted of peripheral blood. The receptors here all came from a young man who had recovered from COVID-19. Each CDR3 is given with its conserved first and last residue. Fields, in order: J gene, D gene, V gene, clone size, CDR3 protein, CDR3 DNA. The D gene is left open where the match is weak. Size tells how often a clone was seen (once, few, many) or the class of an expanded clone, and some rows leave it out.

j_call: TRBJ1-6
d_call: .
v_call: TRBV14
clone_size: .
cdr3_aa: CASSQFGNRDRSPLHF
cdr3_nt: TGTGCCAGCAGCCAATTTGGGAACAGGGATCGATCACCCCTCCACTTT

j_call: TRBJ1-5
d_call: TRBD1
v_call: TRBV12-3/TRBV12-4
clone_size: .
cdr3_aa: CASKGTDNQPQHF
cdr3_nt: TGTGCCAGCAAAGGGACAGACAATCAGCCCCAGCATTTT

j_call: TRBJ1-4
d_call: .
v_call: TRBV19
clone_size: .
cdr3_aa: CASSISSGTRLFF
cdr3_nt: TGTGCCAGTAGTATAAGTTCAGGCACTAGACTGTTTTTT

j_call: TRBJ2-5
d_call: .
v_call: TRBV7-9
clone_size: .
cdr3_aa: CASSHGSSAGTQYF
cdr3_nt: TGTGCCAGCAGCCATGGGTCTAGCGCCGGGACCCAGTACTTC

j_call: TRBJ2-4
d_call: .
v_call: TRBV29-1
clone_size: .
cdr3_aa: CSVDKGDIQYF
cdr3_nt: TGCAGCGTGGACAAGGGCGACATTCAGTACTTC

j_call: TRBJ1-5
d_call: TRBD1
v_call: TRBV4-1
clone_size: .
cdr3_aa: CASSTRDSPNQPQHF
cdr3_nt: TGCGCCAGCAGCACCCGGGACAGCCCAAATCAGCCCCAGCATTTT

j_call: TRBJ1-2
d_call: .
v_call: TRBV3-1/TRBV3-2
clone_size: .
cdr3_aa: CASSSRAGSHNYGYTF
cdr3_nt: TGTGCCAGCAGCTCCCGTGCAGGGTCTCATAACTATGGCTACACCTTC

j_call: TRBJ2-7
d_call: TRBD1
v_call: TRBV5-4
clone_size: few
cdr3_aa: CASSFDRGSYEQYF
cdr3_nt: TGTGCCAGCAGCTTCGACAGGGGATCCTACGAGCAGTACTTC

j_call: TRBJ2-7
d_call: .
v_call: TRBV7-2
clone_size: .
cdr3_aa: CASSWTSSYEQYF
cdr3_nt: TGTGCCAGCAGCTGGACTTCCTCCTACGAGCAGTACTTC

j_call: TRBJ1-2
d_call: .
v_call: TRBV27
clone_size: .
cdr3_aa: CASSLTPTQGLNYGYTF
cdr3_nt: TGTGCCAGCAGTCTAACACCCACTCAGGGCCTTAACTATGGCTACACCTTC

j_call: TRBJ1-5
d_call: TRBD1
v_call: TRBV19
clone_size: few
cdr3_aa: CASSKTGTGAYNQPQHF
cdr3_nt: TGTGCCAGTAGTAAGACCGGGACAGGGGCCTACAATCAGCCCCAGCATTTT

j_call: TRBJ1-6
d_call: .
v_call: TRBV11-2
clone_size: .
cdr3_aa: CASSLVTGKIPPLHF
cdr3_nt: TGTGCCAGCAGCTTAGTAACAGGAAAGATACCACCCCTCCACTTT

j_call: TRBJ2-5
d_call: .
v_call: TRBV2
clone_size: .
cdr3_aa: CASSERRTQYF
cdr3_nt: TGTGCCAGCAGTGAACGGAGGACCCAGTACTTC

j_call: TRBJ2-5
d_call: .
v_call: TRBV21-1
clone_size: .
cdr3_aa: CASCGHNQETQYF
cdr3_nt: TGTGCCAGCTGCGGACATAACCAAGAGACCCAGTACTTC

j_call: TRBJ1-5
d_call: TRBD1
v_call: TRBV24-1
clone_size: .
cdr3_aa: CATSDSDRGGDQPQHF
cdr3_nt: TGTGCCACCAGTGACTCGGACAGGGGCGGGGATCAGCCCCAGCATTTT

j_call: TRBJ2-1
d_call: .
v_call: TRBV3-1/TRBV3-2
clone_size: .
cdr3_aa: CASSQENGLGEQFF
cdr3_nt: TGTGCCAGCAGCCAAGAGAACGGCCTCGGGGAGCAGTTCTTC

j_call: TRBJ1-2
d_call: .
v_call: TRBV9
clone_size: .
cdr3_aa: CASSPQDRNYGYTF
cdr3_nt: TGTGCCAGCAGCCCTCAAGACAGAAACTATGGCTACACCTTC

j_call: TRBJ1-5
d_call: .
v_call: TRBV12-2
clone_size: .
cdr3_aa: CASRLRDRLGQPQHF
cdr3_nt: TGTGCAAGTCGCTTAAGAGACAGGTTAGGTCAGCCCCAGCATTTT

j_call: TRBJ2-1
d_call: TRBD1
v_call: TRBV5-8
clone_size: .
cdr3_aa: CASSVRDRGNNEQFF
cdr3_nt: TGTGCCAGCAGCGTCCGGGACAGGGGTAACAATGAGCAGTTCTTC

j_call: TRBJ1-5
d_call: .
v_call: TRBV6-6
clone_size: .
cdr3_aa: CASTLRTVGSNQPQHF
cdr3_nt: TGTGCCAGCACCTTAAGGACAGTGGGGAGCAATCAGCCCCAGCATTTT

j_call: TRBJ1-6
d_call: .
v_call: TRBV2
clone_size: .
cdr3_aa: CASSEQASYNSPLHF
cdr3_nt: TGTGCCAGCAGTGAGCAGGCATCCTATAATTCACCCCTCCACTTT

j_call: TRBJ1-5
d_call: TRBD1
v_call: TRBV6-6
clone_size: .
cdr3_aa: CASSYQGASNQPQHF
cdr3_nt: TGTGCCAGCAGTTATCAGGGGGCGAGCAATCAGCCCCAGCATTTT

j_call: TRBJ1-2
d_call: .
v_call: TRBV14
clone_size: .
cdr3_aa: CASSQATGPYYGYTF
cdr3_nt: TGTGCCAGCAGCCAAGCAACAGGGCCTTACTATGGCTACACCTTC

j_call: TRBJ1-4
d_call: TRBD1
v_call: TRBV7-9
clone_size: .
cdr3_aa: CASSKQGAFEKLFF
cdr3_nt: TGTGCCAGCAGCAAACAGGGGGCTTTTGAAAAACTGTTTTTT

j_call: TRBJ2-5
d_call: TRBD1
v_call: TRBV11-2
clone_size: .
cdr3_aa: CASSPGTEETQYF
cdr3_nt: TGTGCCAGCAGCCCCGGGACAGAAGAGACCCAGTACTTC

j_call: TRBJ1-6
d_call: TRBD1
v_call: TRBV2
clone_size: once
cdr3_aa: CASSVRGGSSPLHF
cdr3_nt: TGTGCCAGCAGTGTGAGAGGGGGCAGCTCACCCCTCCACTTT

j_call: TRBJ1-4
d_call: .
v_call: TRBV28
clone_size: .
cdr3_aa: CASSFGLAGLFF
cdr3_nt: TGTGCCAGCAGTTTTGGGCTCGCGGGACTGTTTTTT

j_call: TRBJ1-1
d_call: .
v_call: TRBV6-1
clone_size: few
cdr3_aa: CASSERQVNTEAFF
cdr3_nt: TGTGCCAGCAGTGAACGACAGGTGAACACTGAAGCTTTCTTT

j_call: TRBJ1-6
d_call: .
v_call: TRBV5-4
clone_size: few
cdr3_aa: CASSSNSLEGSYNSPLHF
cdr3_nt: TGTGCCAGCAGCTCGAACTCCCTAGAGGGCTCCTATAATTCACCCCTCCACTTT

j_call: TRBJ2-6
d_call: .
v_call: TRBV21-1
clone_size: .
cdr3_aa: CASSKELFSGANVLTF
cdr3_nt: TGTGCCAGCAGCAAAGAACTATTCTCTGGGGCCAACGTCCTGACTTTC

j_call: TRBJ2-5
d_call: .
v_call: TRBV2
clone_size: .
cdr3_aa: CASRGPQETQYF
cdr3_nt: TGTGCCAGCAGGGGGCCCCAAGAGACCCAGTACTTC

j_call: TRBJ2-1
d_call: TRBD1
v_call: TRBV19
clone_size: .
cdr3_aa: CASKSDRGSPRQFF
cdr3_nt: TGTGCCAGTAAGTCGGACAGGGGATCCCCCCGGCAGTTCTTC

j_call: TRBJ2-1
d_call: .
v_call: TRBV24-1
clone_size: .
cdr3_aa: CATSDVTGIYNEQFF
cdr3_nt: TGTGCCACCAGTGATGTAACCGGGATCTACAATGAGCAGTTCTTC

j_call: TRBJ1-1
d_call: .
v_call: TRBV10-3
clone_size: .
cdr3_aa: CAISESREGQAFF
cdr3_nt: TGTGCCATCAGTGAGTCGAGGGAGGGGCAAGCTTTCTTT

j_call: TRBJ2-1
d_call: .
v_call: TRBV5-1
clone_size: .
cdr3_aa: CASSLGHNEQFF
cdr3_nt: TGCGCCAGCAGCTTGGGGCACAATGAGCAGTTCTTC

j_call: TRBJ1-1
d_call: .
v_call: TRBV5-1
clone_size: once
cdr3_aa: CASSWEGSTIPEAFF
cdr3_nt: TGCGCCAGCAGCTGGGAGGGCAGTACGATCCCTGAAGCTTTCTTT

j_call: TRBJ1-1
d_call: .
v_call: TRBV7-9
clone_size: .
cdr3_aa: CASRDGGTEAFF
cdr3_nt: TGTGCCAGCAGGGATGGCGGCACTGAAGCTTTCTTT

j_call: TRBJ1-1
d_call: .
v_call: TRBV18
clone_size: .
cdr3_aa: CASSPLGSMNTEAFF
cdr3_nt: TGTGCCAGCTCACCCCTCGGGAGTATGAACACTGAAGCTTTCTTT

j_call: TRBJ2-2
d_call: TRBD2
v_call: TRBV27
clone_size: .
cdr3_aa: CASSFTGGGELFF
cdr3_nt: TGTGCCAGCAGTTTCACGGGGGGCGGGGAGCTGTTTTTT

j_call: TRBJ2-5
d_call: TRBD2
v_call: TRBV5-1
clone_size: .
cdr3_aa: CASSLVASGGRQETQYF
cdr3_nt: TGCGCCAGCAGCTTGGTCGCTAGCGGGGGCCGACAAGAGACCCAGTACTTC

j_call: TRBJ1-3
d_call: .
v_call: TRBV5-5
clone_size: many
cdr3_aa: CASSQTFSGNTIYF
cdr3_nt: TGTGCCAGCAGCCAGACATTCTCTGGAAACACCATATATTTT

j_call: TRBJ1-1
d_call: .
v_call: TRBV11-2
clone_size: .
cdr3_aa: CASSLATGRAFF
cdr3_nt: TGTGCCAGCAGCTTAGCTACGGGTCGAGCTTTCTTT